The next 29 T cell receptor beta chains were all read from a single sample in a study of cytomegalovirus exposure and HLA in healthy donors (dated 2017 in TCRdb). Library preparation used the immunoSEQ multiplex PCR assay. A mixture of 60 forward primers for TCR Vbeta segments and 13 reverse primers for TCR Jbeta segments was used in the multiplex PCR. What TCRdb holds here is the immuneACCESS table cut down to in-frame rearrangements. Part of the clones is not present; checked against another copy, under half of the missing clones reflect an unresolved V gene, and the others are unexplained. The sample profile shows about 76,000 clones; around 73% of them were found once. The ten largest make up 8% to 10% of the sample. The sequenced sample consisted of PBMCs. Receptors originate from a woman between 40 and 50 years old in good health and CMV-seropositive.

The chain links TRBV6-1 to TRBJ1-6, with D perhaps TRBD1 (5 bases). The V end lost 3 bases, the J end lost 10 bases, and 7 bases lay between the germline ends. The germline CDR1 and CDR2 sequences are MNHNS and SASEGT. CDR3 length equals 12 residues. The CDR3 bases are TGTGCCAGCAGTGACGGGGGATCACCCCTCCACTTT. This codes for CASSDGGSPLHF.

This clone appeared a few times. This chain links TRBV5-1 with TRBJ1-1, with D maybe TRBD1 (5 bases). V was shortened by 1 base and J by 10 bases, with 17 bases between the two germline ends. CDR3 length: 14 residues. Germline CDR1 and CDR2: SGHRS and YFSETQ. The CDR3 nucleotides read TGCGCCAGCAGCTTGAGTTCAGGGTTGAGTCGAGCTTTCTTT. It specifies CASSLSSGLSRAFF.

This chain connects TRBV2 to TRBJ1-2, with no clear D. CDR3 length: 11 amino acids. The V gene's germline CDR1 is SNHLY and CDR2 FYNNEI. V shed 11 bases and J shed 5 bases, with 12 bases lying between them. DNA of the CDR3: TGTGCCTCACGCAGGCTTTATGGCTACACCTTC. Protein product: CASRRLYGYTF. Variable domain in full (rest from reference TRBV2 and TRBJ1-2): EPEVTQTPSHQVTQMGQEVILRCVPISNHLYFYWYRQILGQKVEFLVSFYNNEISEKSEIFDDQFSVERPDGSNFTLKIRSTKLEDSAMYFCASRRLYGYTFGSGTRLTVV.

This clone was seen only a few times. V usage is TRBV7-9 and J usage is TRBJ2-7; TRBD2 might be the D (5 bases). Looked up from germline, CDR1 is SEHNR and CDR2 is FQNEAQ (reference sequence). V was clipped by 1 base and J by 2 bases, with 9 bases between them. There are 14 residues in the CDR3. CDR3 DNA: TGTGCCAGCAGCTTAGTGAGGGTCCCCTACGAGCAGTACTTC. Encoded protein: CASSLVRVPYEQYF.

This clone was observed once. CDR3 nucleotides: TGTGCCAGCAACCTCGACAGGGACCAGCCCCAGCATTTT. It translates to CASNLDRDQPQHF. V usage is TRBV6-1 and J usage is TRBJ1-5; 7 bases agree with TRBD1. This CDR3 has 13 residues. Germline trimming cut 7 bases from V and 7 bases from J; bases unmatched to any gene: 7. CDR1 and CDR2 (germline): MNHNS, SASEGT.

The V gene is TRBV7-4, the J gene TRBJ1-2, with a weak D call TRBD1 (5 bases). The germline gives CDR1 SGHVT, CDR2 SQSDAQ. This CDR3 region has 15 residues. The V gene lost 1 base and the J gene lost 2 bases, with 11 bases spanning the gap. CDR3 DNA: TGTGCCAGCAGCTTAGTAGCACGACAGAACTATGGCTACACCTTC. This gives the protein CASSLVARQNYGYTF.

The chain couples TRBV13 to TRBJ1-5; no clear D. V was cut by 0 bases and J by 2 bases, with 5 bases left in between. From germline, CDR1 is PRHDT and CDR2 FYEKMQ (reference sequence). The CDR3 has 14 residues. The CDR3 DNA sequence: TGTGCCAGCAGCTTAGGATTCGGCAATCAGCCCCAGCATTTT. Amino acid sequence: CASSLGFGNQPQHF.

The chain uses TRBV5-1 and TRBJ2-3, with TRBD2 matching over 7 bases. In germline, CDR1 is SGHRS, CDR2 YFSETQ. The CDR3 runs 15 residues. V lost 4 bases and J lost 4; bases outside the gene matches: 9. CDR3 sequence: CASSGAGGGADTQYF. The CDR3 DNA reads as TGCGCCAGCAGCGGCGCTGGCGGGGGAGCAGATACGCAGTATTTT.

The rearrangement uses TRBV19 and TRBJ1-5, with unresolved D. Germline V gene data show CDR1 as LNHDA and CDR2 as SQIVND (reference sequence). Trimming left V 8 bases short and J 2 bases short, with 19 bases between. The length of the CDR3 is 16 residues. This CDR3 is CASRGHPTEGNQPQHF. DNA of the CDR3: TGTGCCAGTCGAGGTCATCCTACGGAGGGCAATCAGCCCCAGCATTTT.

The DNA of the CDR3 is TGTGCCACCAGCAGTCGACAGGAATATAGCAATCAGCCCCAGCATTTT. This codes for CATSSRQEYSNQPQHF. This chain connects TRBV15 to TRBJ1-5, with D possibly matching TRBD1 (6 bases). The ends were cut back, 3 bases at V and 0 bases at J, with 12 bases in the middle. The CDR3 is made up of 16 amino acids. Germline CDR1 is LNHNV and CDR2 is YYDKDF (reference sequence).

V and J are TRBV6-5 and TRBJ1-1; D is perhaps TRBD1 (5 bases). V was pared by 5 bases and J by 1 base, with 14 bases between. The CDR3 runs to 15 residues. Germline V CDR1 and CDR2: MNHEY, SVGAGI. The CDR3 reads CASSPQRDSNTEAFF. CDR3 bases: TGTGCCAGCAGTCCCCAGAGGGACTCGAACACTGAAGCTTTCTTT.

In its sample, this clone ranks as medium-sized (0.01 to 0.1%). CDR3 protein: CASSPQGTGNTIYF. The CDR3 DNA reads TGTGCCAGCAGCCCCCAGGGGACTGGAAACACCATATATTTT. The chain employs TRBV7-2 and TRBJ1-3; weak D call: TRBD1 (6 bases). With 5 bases removed from V and 2 bases from J, the gap between germline ends came to 10 bases. This CDR3 region has 14 residues. Germline V gene data show CDR1 as SGHTA and CDR2 as FQGNSA.

In its sample, this clone was seen a few times. The V call is TRBV5-4, the J call TRBJ1-5; D gene uncertain. The germline CDR1 and CDR2 sequences are SGHNT and YYREEE (reference sequence). The CDR3 sequence is 13 residues long. The V end lost 0 bases, the J end lost 5 bases, and 6 bases lay between the germline ends. CDR3 nucleotide sequence: TGTGCCAGCAGCTTGGATGCGTATCAGCCCCAGCATTTT. It yields the protein CASSLDAYQPQHF.

V and J are TRBV5-8 and TRBJ1-2; tentative D call: TRBD1 (6 bases). Germline V CDR1 and CDR2: SGHTS, YDEGEE. Trimming shortened V by 4 bases and J by 0 bases, and 10 bases separated the two germline ends. This CDR3 comprises 14 residues. The CDR3 nucleotides read TGTGCCAGCAGCAGAGGACAGTCTAACTATGGCTACACCTTC. Amino acids: CASSRGQSNYGYTF.

The rearrangement links TRBV6-6 to TRBJ2-5; 8 nucleotides agree with TRBD1. V shed 5 bases and J 3 bases; nucleotides not matched to a gene: 11. Germline-derived CDR1 and CDR2 are MNHNY and SVGAGI (reference sequence). The CDR3 totals 16 residues. CDR3 protein: CASSNYRGANEETQYF. The CDR3 nucleotides are TGTGCCAGCAGTAACTACAGGGGGGCAAACGAAGAGACCCAGTACTTC.

The chain has TRBV6-1 and TRBJ1-2, with TRBD1 as a possible D gene (5 bases). V lost 2 bases and J 8 bases, leaving 15 bases between the germline ends. The CDR3 extends over 14 amino acids. The germline V gene has CDR1 MNHNS and CDR2 SASEGT. The CDR3 spells CASSESRGPGGYTF. CDR3 DNA sequence: TGTGCCAGCAGTGAAAGTAGGGGTCCAGGGGGCTACACCTTC.

This sequence joins TRBV6-6 and TRBJ2-7; D is undetermined. This CDR3 has 16 residues. CDR1 is MNHNY and CDR2 is SVGAGI in the germline V gene (reference sequence). Trimming removed 5 bases from V and 0 bases from J, with 17 bases in between. The DNA of the CDR3 is TGTGCCAGCAGTCTCTCCACTAAGGCGAGCTCCTACGAGCAGTACTTC. This codes for CASSLSTKASSYEQYF.

The chain employs TRBV6-5 and TRBJ1-2, with 7 bases fitting TRBD1. The CDR3 has 14 residues. After removal of 3 bases from V and 6 bases from J, the junction contained 7 bases not matched to a gene. Germline V gives CDR1 MNHEY, CDR2 SVGAGI. The chain's CDR3 is CASSYSTGADGYTF. Here the CDR3 DNA reads TGTGCCAGCAGTTATTCTACAGGGGCGGATGGCTACACCTTC.

The chain is built from TRBV5-1 and TRBJ1-4; TRBD1 agrees at 7 bases. Germline CDR1 reads SGHRS; CDR2 reads YFSETQ. This CDR3 comprises 14 residues. V dropped 5 bases and J dropped 7; count of bases not matched to a gene: 8. The CDR3 DNA reads TGCGCCAGCAGAACAGGGGTAGATGGTGAAAAACTGTTTTTT. Its translation: CASRTGVDGEKLFF. The whole variable domain, remainder taken from reference TRBV5-1 and TRBJ1-4, is KAGVTQTPRYLIKTRGQQVTLSCSPISGHRSVSWYQQTPGQGLQFLFEYFSETQRNKGNFPGRFSGRQFSNSRSEMNVSTLELGDSALYLCASRTGVDGEKLFFGSGTQLSVL.

The chain carries TRBV5-1 and TRBJ2-1; 8 bases are shared with TRBD1. The V gene's germline CDR1 is SGHRS and CDR2 YFSETQ. The CDR3 is made up of 15 amino acids. With 4 bases clipped from V and 4 bases from J, the junction kept 7 bases outside the gene matches. The CDR3 DNA reads as TGCGCCAGCAGCCTCGACAGGGGTAAATACAATGAGCAGTTCTTC. Protein: CASSLDRGKYNEQFF.

Points on this clone: Within the sample, other DNA sequences also encode this same CDR3. The chain uses TRBV4-1 and TRBJ2-7; 7 nucleotides line up with TRBD1. J was trimmed by 4 bases and V by 2 bases; bases with no gene match: 11. CDR3 length: 16 amino acids. CDR1 MGHRA and CDR2 YSYEKL come from the germline V gene. The CDR3 sequence: CASSQRETDREYEQYF. CDR3 sequence (DNA): TGCGCCAGCAGCCAAAGGGAAACTGACAGGGAGTACGAGCAGTACTTC.

The chain links TRBV14 to TRBJ1-1, with a weak D call TRBD1 (5 bases). The CDR3 covers 13 residues. V lost 4 bases to trimming and J lost 1 base, with 7 bases between them. In germline, CDR1 is SGHDN, CDR2 FVKESK. CDR3: CASSLGQNTEAFF. CDR3 coding DNA: TGTGCCAGCAGCCTTGGACAGAACACTGAAGCTTTCTTT.

The chain links TRBV10-3 to TRBJ2-3; 12 positions agree with TRBD2. Trimming removed 0 bases from V and 0 bases from J; junction bases left unmatched: 10. CDR1 and CDR2 (germline): ENHRY, SYGVKD. The CDR3 covers 20 residues. This chain's CDR3 is CAISESIALAGGKSTDTQYF. As DNA, the CDR3 is TGTGCCATCAGTGAGTCGATAGCACTAGCGGGGGGCAAAAGCACAGATACGCAGTATTTT.

The V and J genes are TRBV6-4 and TRBJ2-5; D unresolved. The CDR3 has 13 residues. V lost 5 bases, J lost 2 bases, and 9 bases lay in between. The V gene's germline CDR1 is MRHNA and CDR2 SNTAGT. The CDR3 sequence: CASSQNSQETQYF. The CDR3 nucleotides read TGTGCCAGCAGTCAGAATTCGCAAGAGACCCAGTACTTC.

This clone is deemed large. V usage is TRBV4-2 and J usage is TRBJ2-3, with 9 bases fitting TRBD2. Germline CDR1 reads LGHNA; CDR2 reads YNFKEQ. This CDR3 contains 17 residues. V gave up 0 bases and J gave up 4 bases; unmatched junction bases: 8. CDR3 loop: CASSQESGGGAADTQYF. DNA of the CDR3: TGTGCCAGCAGCCAAGAGTCTGGCGGGGGGGCAGCAGATACGCAGTATTTT.

The rearrangement joins TRBV7-9 to TRBJ2-7; 10 nucleotides match TRBD2. CDR1 and CDR2 from the germline V gene are SEHNR and FQNEAQ (reference sequence). V shed 1 base and J 3 bases; nucleotides not matched to a gene: 3. This CDR3 spans 15 amino acids. The CDR3 nucleotides read TGTGCCAGCAGCTTAGTGCTAGCGGGGGACTACGAGCAGTACTTC. Translating it yields CASSLVLAGDYEQYF.

This clone was counted only a few times. The rearrangement uses TRBV4-1 and TRBJ2-1, with TRBD2 identical over 9 bases. The CDR3 is 19 amino acids. Germline CDR1 is MGHRA and CDR2 is YSYEKL. V lost 0 bases and J lost 4; bases outside the gene matches: 13. The CDR3 spells CASSQDPKRRGGPYNEQFF. The CDR3 DNA reads as TGCGCCAGCAGCCAAGATCCCAAGAGGCGGGGGGGGCCATACAATGAGCAGTTCTTC.

The rearrangement links TRBV19 to TRBJ2-6; 8 bases agree with TRBD1. The V gene end was trimmed by 5 bases and the J gene end by 2 bases; junction bases not matched to a gene: 5. This CDR3 contains 16 residues. Per germline, CDR1 LNHDA and CDR2 SQIVND (reference sequence). The CDR3 sequence: CASSPQGATGANVLTF. The DNA for the CDR3 is TGTGCCAGTAGTCCCCAGGGGGCAACTGGGGCCAACGTCCTGACTTTC. Full variable domain (missing parts from reference TRBV19 and TRBJ2-6): DGGITQSPKYLFRKEGQNVTLSCEQNLNHDAMYWYRQDPGQGLRLIYYSQIVNDFQKGDIAEGYSVSREKKESFPLTVTSAQKNPTAFYLCASSPQGATGANVLTFGAGSRLTVL.

This chain connects TRBV7-3 to TRBJ2-2; tentative D call: TRBD2 (6 bases). Trimming stripped 2 bases from V and 0 bases from J, with 7 bases between. There are 15 residues in the CDR3. Germline CDR1 reads SGHTA; CDR2 reads FQGTGA. The chain's CDR3 is CASSLRGSNTGELFF. DNA for the CDR3: TGTGCCAGCAGCTTACGGGGGTCGAACACCGGGGAGCTGTTTTTT.